The clone carrying this T cell receptor beta chain showed up many times. Its antigen remains unidentified. V lost 7 bases, J lost 8 bases, and 15 bases lay in between. CDR1 and CDR2 from the germline V gene are SGDLS and YYNGEE. The CDR3 is 12 residues long. This sample stems from a study of T-cell reconstitution after alpha-beta-depleted transplantation in children. Study results and caveats: T-cell counts and diversity were attributed mostly to newly produced T cells one year after transplant.

The library targeted TCRbeta and was prepared with unique molecular identifiers. MiXCR, applied by TCRdb to the PCR reads, yields one record per CDR3 protein. In the table there are 220,000 or so distinct CDR3 sequences, under 9.5% of which are singletons. The specimen comprised PBMCs, mostly from graft donor cells, sampled 180 days after TCRalphabeta/CD19-depleted stem cell transplant. This clonotype was obtained from a male patient younger than 18 who had a stem cell transplant for acute lymphoblastic leukemia, so the T cells may come from the graft donor. This chain links TRBV9 with TRBJ1-1, with D tentatively TRBD1 (6 bases). In nucleotides, the CDR3 is TGTGCCAGCGGGGGGGGGCTGGGGGAAGCTTTCTTT. It translates to CASGGGLGEAFF. The full variable domain, rest sourced from reference TRBV9 and TRBJ1-1, is DSGVTQTPKHLITATGQRVTLRCSPRSGDLSVYWYQQSLDQGLQFLIQYYNGEERAKGNILERFSAQQFPDLHSELNLSSLELGDSALYFCASGGGLGEAFFGQGTRLTVV.